The clone carrying this T cell receptor beta chain was detected many times. The antigen remains undetermined. The source of the sample is a study of blood T cells in healthy people across ages. Study observations and caveats: As age increased, TCR beta diversity per million T cells fell in a roughly linear fashion. PBMCs went unsorted, and a conclusive naive versus antigen-experienced comparison was therefore prevented. The study regarded diversity estimates from one million T cells as underestimates.

Next came a second PCR, run for roughly 6 to 11 cycles, which used a sample-barcoded 5' primer along with a J-beta primer mix. Each CDR3 protein is one row after TCRdb ran MiXCR on the 5' RACE reads. The table includes 800,000 or so distinct CDR3 sequences, about half detected once. V lost 6 bases and J 2 bases, leaving 17 bases between the germline ends. Germline assignment: CDR1 MNHEY and CDR2 SVGAGI. This CDR3 has 16 residues. Healthy Caucasian individuals from Russia aged roughly 6 to 90 were enrolled as donors. This clonotype was sampled from an elderly man in good health. Sequencing was performed on blood. The J gene is TRBJ2-1, the V gene TRBV6-5, with a possible D match to TRBD2 (6 bases). The CDR3 here is CASSRLDAGTYNEQFF. The CDR3 nucleotides are TGTGCCAGCAGCCGTCTCGATGCGGGAACCTACAATGAGCAGTTCTTC.